A selection of T cell receptor beta chains follows, all from one sample in a study of blood T cell repertoires in COVID-19. The data were produced by immunoSEQ multiplex PCR, yet TCRdb's version contains in-frame clones alone and is incomplete. Among 140,000 to 150,000 clones, 81% were seen once, and the ten largest hold 8% to 9%. The sample taken for sequencing was peripheral blood. The receptors shown here come from a human donor with acute or convalescent COVID-19. The donor label of this sample is uncertain. The CDR3 runs from the conserved cysteine through the conserved F or W. D genes are given only for firm matches. Size is omitted from some rows. Given values are once, few, many or a class for expanded clones.

DNA	CDR3	V	J	size	D
TGTGCCAGCACCATAGGGGGGGCGAGCACAGATACGCAGTATTTT	CASTIGGASTDTQYF	TRBV9	TRBJ2-3	.	.
TGTGCCACCCGGACACTTTCAACTAATGAAAAACTGTTTTTT	CATRTLSTNEKLFF	TRBV27	TRBJ1-4	.	.
TGTGCCAGCAGTTTTGAACAACGGGCAGATACGCAGTATTTT	CASSFEQRADTQYF	TRBV27	TRBJ2-3	.	.
TGTGCCAGCAGCTTAGAACTTCAGGGGGCGCTTGGCTACACCTTC	CASSLELQGALGYTF	TRBV7-2	TRBJ1-2	.	TRBD1
TGTGCCACCAGTGGGGTCCGGAGCGGAACCTCCTACAATGAGCAGTTCTTC	CATSGVRSGTSYNEQFF	TRBV24-1	TRBJ2-1	.	.
TGTGCCAGCAGCCATTTGGGACAGGGGGAGGGAGAGACCCAGTACTTC	CASSHLGQGEGETQYF	TRBV3-1/TRBV3-2	TRBJ2-5	.	TRBD1
TGTGCCAGCAGCATCGTCCCGGGACAGGGGACTTATTCACCCCTCCACTTT	CASSIVPGQGTYSPLHF	TRBV21-1	TRBJ1-6	.	.
TGTGCCAGCAGCCCACTACGAGGGAATGGAAACACCATATATTTT	CASSPLRGNGNTIYF	TRBV2	TRBJ1-3	.	.
TGTGCCAGTAGGGACAGGCATAACACTGAAGCTTTCTTT	CASRDRHNTEAFF	TRBV19	TRBJ1-1	.	TRBD1
TGTGCCAGCAGTGGACAGGGGGAAAATGGGGGCCAGCCCCAGCATTTT	CASSGQGENGGQPQHF	TRBV5-5	TRBJ1-5	.	TRBD1
TGTGCCAGTAGTATAGCCGGACAGAACACTGAAGCTTTCTTT	CASSIAGQNTEAFF	TRBV19	TRBJ1-1	.	.
TGTGCCAGCAGCGCAGAACTTGGAGCGGGGACTGAAGCTTTCTTT	CASSAELGAGTEAFF	TRBV7-6	TRBJ1-1	.	.
TGTGCCAGCAGCCAGAGGGATAATGGCTACACCTTC	CASSQRDNGYTF	TRBV14	TRBJ1-2	.	.
TGTGCCAGCAGCTTTTACAGGGGGAATTCACCCCTCCACTTT	CASSFYRGNSPLHF	TRBV7-2	TRBJ1-6	.	TRBD1
TGTGCCAGCAGTTACGGGCTAGCCACAGATACGCAGTATTTT	CASSYGLATDTQYF	TRBV6-5	TRBJ2-3	.	.
TGTGCCAGCAGTTACTCCCCCGCGGGGGGCTACACCTTC	CASSYSPAGGYTF	TRBV6-5	TRBJ1-2	few	.
TGTGCCAGCAGTTACGGGACAGGAAACACTGAAGCTTTCTTT	CASSYGTGNTEAFF	TRBV6-5	TRBJ1-1	.	TRBD1
TGTGCCACCAGCGCCCCTCTTCGGCGGGAGGCTGAAGCTTTCTTT	CATSAPLRREAEAFF	TRBV24-1	TRBJ1-1	once	.
TGCGCCAGCAGCTTCGAGTTTAGTAACACTGAAGCTTTCTTT	CASSFEFSNTEAFF	TRBV5-1	TRBJ1-1	.	.
TGTGCCAGCAGCGTAGGTGGGCTGAGCAATCAGCCCCAGCATTTT	CASSVGGLSNQPQHF	TRBV9	TRBJ1-5	.	.
TGTGCCAGCAGCCCCGGAGGGGTTACCTCAACTAATGAAAAACTGTTTTTT	CASSPGGVTSTNEKLFF	TRBV4-2	TRBJ1-4	.	.
TGTGCCAGCAGCGTAGCTTTCGATGGCTACACCTTC	CASSVAFDGYTF	TRBV9	TRBJ1-2	.	.
TGCGCCAGCAGCGCTCACGGGGACAAAGGCTTCTTC	CASSAHGDKGFF	TRBV10-2	TRBJ2-1	.	.
TGCGCCAGCAGCAGGGACATGCCAACCGGGGAGCTGTTTTTT	CASSRDMPTGELFF	TRBV5-1	TRBJ2-2	.	.
TGCGCCAGCAACGGGGGGAGCACAGATACGCAGTATTTT	CASNGGSTDTQYF	TRBV5-1	TRBJ2-3	.	TRBD2
TGTGCCAGCAGTTACTCATCGACAGGACGCAATCAGCCCCAGCATTTT	CASSYSSTGRNQPQHF	TRBV6-2/TRBV6-3	TRBJ1-5	.	.
TGTGCCAGTAGTATGGGGACAGGGGGCTACTACGAGCAGTACTTC	CASSMGTGGYYEQYF	TRBV19	TRBJ2-7	.	TRBD1
TGTGCCAGCAGCCCGTTCGGGGGGGCGCAGCCAGGAAACACCATATATTTT	CASSPFGGAQPGNTIYF	TRBV7-8	TRBJ1-3	.	.
TGTGCCAGCAGTTTTAGCGGGGCTGGAGATACGCAGTATTTT	CASSFSGAGDTQYF	TRBV25-1	TRBJ2-3	.	TRBD2
TGCGCCAGCAGCTGGGGGGGACAATTAGGCGAGCAGTACTTC	CASSWGGQLGEQYF	TRBV5-1	TRBJ2-7	.	.
TGCGCCAGCAGCTTGAGTGCGGTGAACACCGGGGAGCTGTTTTTT	CASSLSAVNTGELFF	TRBV5-1	TRBJ2-2	.	.
TGTGCCAGCAGCTTGCCGGGACAGGGAGGCACCATATATTTT	CASSLPGQGGTIYF	TRBV5-4	TRBJ1-3	.	TRBD1
TGTGCCAGCAGTCAGGACAGGGGGGGCTGGAAAAACATTCAGTACTTC	CASSQDRGGWKNIQYF	TRBV2	TRBJ2-4	.	TRBD1
TGCGCCAGCAGTGAAACAACTAACTATGGCTACACCTTC	CASSETTNYGYTF	TRBV5-1	TRBJ1-2	once	.
TGTGCCAGCAGCGTACAGGGGGGAATCGCTGAAGCTTTCTTT	CASSVQGGIAEAFF	TRBV5-6	TRBJ1-1	.	TRBD1
TGTGCCAGCTGGGGGGGGGATATGAGCAATCAGCCCCAGCATTTT	CASWGGDMSNQPQHF	TRBV2	TRBJ1-5	.	.
TGTGCCAGCACCCGACCTGGGGCCCCGAACACTGAAGCTTTCTTT	CASTRPGAPNTEAFF	TRBV6-4	TRBJ1-1	few	.
TGTGCCAGCAGCCACCCGGACAGGGGAGATGGCTACACCTTC	CASSHPDRGDGYTF	TRBV4-2	TRBJ1-2	.	TRBD1
TGTGCCAGCAGTCGGGGGGGGATCAGCACAGATACGCAGTATTTT	CASSRGGISTDTQYF	TRBV6-5	TRBJ2-3	.	TRBD2
TGTGCCAGCAGTGCTCCCCTTTTCGGACAGGGGGATAATGGCTACACCTTC	CASSAPLFGQGDNGYTF	TRBV6-1	TRBJ1-2	.	TRBD1
TGTGCCAGCAGCCAAGGACAGGGGACCTATGGCTACACCTTC	CASSQGQGTYGYTF	TRBV3-1/TRBV3-2	TRBJ1-2	.	TRBD1
TGTGCCAGCAGTGCGGGACAGGGGGCCGATGAGCAGTTCTTC	CASSAGQGADEQFF	TRBV6-4	TRBJ2-1	.	TRBD1
TGTGCCAGCAGTTTGTGGCAGGGGTATGGCTACACCTTC	CASSLWQGYGYTF	TRBV27	TRBJ1-2	.	.
TGTGCCAGCAGGGTACTTACGGGGTACTATGGCTACACCTTC	CASRVLTGYYGYTF	TRBV28	TRBJ1-2	once	.
TGTGCCAGTAGTATCCAGGGGACCCAGTCCCATGGCTACACCTTC	CASSIQGTQSHGYTF	TRBV19	TRBJ1-2	.	.
TGTGCCAGCAGTTACAGGGGAATAGGAGAAAAACTGTTTTTT	CASSYRGIGEKLFF	TRBV27	TRBJ1-4	.	TRBD1
TGTGCCACCAGCAGAAAGCGGGACGAAGAGACCCAGTACTTC	CATSRKRDEETQYF	TRBV15	TRBJ2-5	.	TRBD2
TGCGCCAGCAGCTTGACCCAGTTGAACACTGAAGCTTTCTTT	CASSLTQLNTEAFF	TRBV5-1	TRBJ1-1	.	.
TGTGCCAGCGACAGGGGGCAAGAGACCCAGTACTTC	CASDRGQETQYF	TRBV18	TRBJ2-5	.	TRBD1
TGCGCCAGCAGCGTACAGGGTAATAGGGATGAAAAACTGTTTTTT	CASSVQGNRDEKLFF	TRBV4-1	TRBJ1-4	few	.
TGCGCCAGCAGCTTGGAAGGAGGGGCGTCCACCGGGGAGCTGTTTTTT	CASSLEGGASTGELFF	TRBV5-1	TRBJ2-2	.	.
TGTGCCAGTAGTACCTACAGGGGGCCCACTGAAGCTTTCTTT	CASSTYRGPTEAFF	TRBV19	TRBJ1-1	few	TRBD1
TGTGCCAGTAATCGACAGGGGGCGCGGACTGAAGCTTTCTTT	CASNRQGARTEAFF	TRBV19	TRBJ1-1	.	TRBD1
TGTGCCAGCAGTACCTTCGGTAGCTCCTATAATTCACCCCTCCACTTT	CASSTFGSSYNSPLHF	TRBV7-2	TRBJ1-6	.	.
TGTGCCAGCAGCTTATCGGGCTACGAGCAGTACTTC	CASSLSGYEQYF	TRBV7-2	TRBJ2-7	once	.
TGTGCCAGCAGCCTCAGGGGCTCCTACGAGCAGTACTTC	CASSLRGSYEQYF	TRBV5-6	TRBJ2-7	.	.
TGTGCCAGCAGTTTATCGATTGAGGGCAAGCATGGCTACACCTTC	CASSLSIEGKHGYTF	TRBV27	TRBJ1-2	.	.